This T cell receptor beta chain was identified during a study of radiation and T cells in renal cell carcinoma. Whole-study results and caveats: Intratumoral heterogeneity was not captured in these roughly 1 g regions. Irradiated tumors held more dominant CDR3 motifs than control tumors.

V lost 4 bases and J 9 bases, leaving 7 bases between the germline ends. The CDR3 extends over 11 amino acids. Germline V gene sequence: CDR1 SNHLY, CDR2 FYNNEI. Libraries were prepared by immunoSEQ multiplex PCR; TCRdb keeps only in-frame clonotypes and omits some of them. The table lists about 19,000 clones, roughly 64% of them singletons. Remarks on this clone: The antigen is not known.

Specified treatment: 15 Gy SBRT to primary tumor, nephrectomy 4 weeks later. Sequenced here: tumor tissue, sampled from a patient whose treatment included radiotherapy and nephrectomy. This clonotype originated in a woman between 70 and 85 years old with renal cell carcinoma. J is TRBJ2-1 and V is TRBV2; D is undetermined. The CDR3 DNA sequence: TGTGCCAGCAGTGCATTTACTGAGCAGTTCTTC. Amino acids: CASSAFTEQFF.